Listed here are 18 T cell receptor beta chains from one sample, sequenced in a study of blood T cell repertoires in COVID-19 (dated by TCRdb to the early 2020s). The library was built by means of the immunoSEQ multiplex PCR assay. TCRdb stores this immuneACCESS table with in-frame sequences only. Part of the clones is absent; in the studies checked, under half of the shortfall reflects unresolved V genes, and no reason is known for the rest. Within this sample are about 87,000 clones, with around 87% of them counted one time only. The ten largest clones take up approximately 7% of the sample. Sequenced sample: peripheral blood. The source is a human donor with acute or convalescent COVID-19. The donor label of this sample is uncertain.

The chain employs TRBV19 and TRBJ1-5, with D possibly matching TRBD1 (6 bases). Trimming took off 9 bases at V and 0 bases at J, with 9 bases between the two ends. The CDR3 extends over 13 amino acids. The germline gives CDR1 LNHDA, CDR2 SQIVND (reference sequence). CDR3 amino acids: CASRDNSNQPQHF. The CDR3, as DNA: TGTGCCAGCCGGGACAATAGCAATCAGCCCCAGCATTTT. The entire variable domain, with the rest obtained from reference TRBV19 and TRBJ1-5, is as follows: DGGITQSPKYLFRKEGQNVTLSCEQNLNHDAMYWYRQDPGQGLRLIYYSQIVNDFQKGDIAEGYSVSREKKESFPLTVTSAQKNPTAFYLCASRDNSNQPQHFGDGTRLSIL.

V gene TRBV6-5 combines with J gene TRBJ2-7; 11 bases match TRBD2. The CDR3 is 16 amino acids. With 0 bases clipped from V and 0 bases from J, the junction kept 1 base outside the gene matches. The V gene's germline CDR1 is MNHEY and CDR2 SVGAGI. CDR3 nucleotides: TGTGCCAGCAGTTACTCTACTAGCGGGGGCTCCTACGAGCAGTACTTC. It yields the protein CASSYSTSGGSYEQYF.

The genes are TRBV6-1 and TRBJ2-4; tentative D call: TRBD2 (6 bases). The V end was cut by 3 bases, the J end by 8 bases, with 23 bases between. CDR1 is MNHNS and CDR2 is SASEGT in the germline V gene. This CDR3 has 17 residues. In DNA form, the CDR3 reads TGTGCCAGCAGTGAGGCGCGGGACTCAAGTTTTAAGGACATTCAGTACTTC. It is translated as CASSEARDSSFKDIQYF.

The rearrangement joins TRBV6-2 or TRBV6-3 to TRBJ2-7; 14 bases match TRBD2. The CDR3 has 16 amino acids. Germline-derived CDR1 and CDR2 are MNHEY and SVGEGT. V lost 6 bases to trimming and J lost 0 bases; unmatched junction nucleotides: 4. The CDR3 bases are TGTGCCAGCAGCCTCGGGACTAGCGGGAGCTCCTACGAGCAGTACTTC. This codes for CASSLGTSGSSYEQYF.

The chain combines TRBV30 with TRBJ2-1, with TRBD2 identical over 10 bases. The ends lost 1 base at V and 5 bases at J; junction bases unmatched: 5. In germline, CDR1 is GTSNPN, CDR2 SVGIG (reference sequence). The CDR3 covers 15 residues. CDR3 sequence (DNA): TGTGCCTGGAGTGGAGGAGCGGGGGGGCACAATGAGCAGTTCTTC. This sequence encodes CAWSGGAGGHNEQFF.

A single count supports this clone. V usage is TRBV7-2 and J usage is TRBJ2-6, with 8 bases that match TRBD1. This CDR3 comprises 17 residues. Unmatched junction bases numbered 5, after V lost 1 base and J lost 3 bases. The germline V gene encodes CDR1 SGHTA and CDR2 FQGNSA. The CDR3 loop is CASSLVAGGFGANVLTF. The CDR3 DNA reads as TGTGCCAGCAGCTTAGTTGCAGGGGGCTTTGGGGCCAACGTCCTGACTTTC.

This clone has a single count. The chain carries TRBV28 and TRBJ2-1; 10 nucleotides agree with TRBD2. Germline V gene lookup returns CDR1 MDHEN and CDR2 SYDVKM. The trim removed 1 base at V and 8 bases at J, leaving 11 bases unmatched. This CDR3 region has 17 residues. This chain's CDR3 is CASSLSSTSGGAYEQFF. The CDR3 coding sequence is TGTGCCAGCAGTTTATCCAGTACGAGCGGGGGGGCGTATGAGCAGTTCTTC.

The chain combines TRBV25-1 with TRBJ1-6; tentatively, D is TRBD1 (6 bases). The CDR3 spans 14 residues. The germline V and J ends were trimmed by 9 bases and 2 bases, with 11 bases remaining between them. Germline loops: CDR1 MGHDK, CDR2 SYGVNS. CDR3 loop: CASGQRAYNSPLHF. Here the CDR3 DNA reads TGTGCCAGTGGACAGCGAGCCTATAATTCACCCCTCCACTTT.

The genes are TRBV9 and TRBJ1-1; D is possibly TRBD1 (5 bases). Germline-derived CDR1 and CDR2 are SGDLS and YYNGEE. The CDR3 contains 15 residues. Trimming took 3 bases from V and 2 from J, leaving 14 bases between them. The CDR3 nucleotides read TGTGCCAGCAGCGCCCGAGGAGGGGTAAACACTGAAGCTTTCTTT. This encodes CASSARGGVNTEAFF.

The gene calls are TRBV5-1 and TRBJ1-4; 8 bases fit TRBD1. Losses at the gene ends were 2 bases for V and 7 bases for J; bases not matched to a gene: 4. The CDR3 totals 14 residues. The germline CDR1 and CDR2 sequences are SGHRS and YFSETQ. The CDR3 here is CASSFGQGREKLFF. In DNA form, the CDR3 reads TGCGCCAGCAGCTTCGGACAGGGTCGTGAAAAACTGTTTTTT.

The J gene is TRBJ1-1, the V gene TRBV30, with 9 bases matching TRBD1. CDR1 and CDR2 from the germline V gene are GTSNPN and SVGIG (reference sequence). Trimming took 7 bases from V and 11 from J; bases not matched to a gene: 8. The length of the CDR3 is 11 residues. CDR3 coding DNA: TGTGCCTCCCGGGACAGGGCGTTGGCTTTCTTT. Protein sequence: CASRDRALAFF.

For the CDR3, the DNA is TGTGCCAGCAGCTCCGGGACAGGCGCAGAGTCACCCCTCCACTTT. Its translation: CASSSGTGAESPLHF. The chain couples TRBV9 to TRBJ1-6; 8 bases line up with TRBD1. The germline V gene encodes CDR1 SGDLS and CDR2 YYNGEE. V lost 4 bases to trimming and J lost 10 bases; unmatched junction nucleotides: 10. The CDR3 length is 15 residues.

V and J are TRBV7-2 and TRBJ1-5, with a tentative D call TRBD1 (5 bases). Germline-derived CDR1 and CDR2 are SGHTA and FQGNSA. The CDR3 consists of 14 residues. V was trimmed by 0 bases and J by 8 bases, leaving 11 bases between them. In DNA, the CDR3 is TGTGCCAGCAGCTTAGCGGGGGGAGGTAAGCCCCAGCATTTT. This gives the protein CASSLAGGGKPQHF.

This chain connects TRBV19 to TRBJ1-2; 7 positions match TRBD1. CDR1 is LNHDA, CDR2 SQIVND, per germline (reference sequence). The CDR3 has 18 residues. The ends lost 3 bases at V and 1 base at J; junction bases unmatched: 14. The CDR3 is CASSIDGGQKRLNYGYTF. Here the CDR3 DNA reads TGTGCCAGTAGTATCGACGGGGGACAGAAAAGACTTAACTATGGCTACACCTTC.

This chain links TRBV14 with TRBJ1-1, with D perhaps TRBD1 (5 bases). The germline CDR1 and CDR2 sequences are SGHDN and FVKESK. V gave up 6 bases and J gave up 1 base, with 9 bases separating them. This CDR3 is 13 amino acids long. The CDR3: CASSRDRNTEAFF. Written as DNA, the CDR3 is TGTGCCAGCAGTCGAGACAGGAACACTGAAGCTTTCTTT. The full variable domain, rest sourced from reference TRBV14 and TRBJ1-1, is EAGVTQFPSHSVIEKGQTVTLRCDPISGHDNLYWYRRVMGKEIKFLLHFVKESKQDESGMPNNRFLAERTGGTYSTLKVQPAELEDSGVYFCASSRDRNTEAFFGQGTRLTVV.

This chain uses TRBV29-1 with TRBJ1-2, with a tentative D call TRBD1 (5 bases). V lost 2 bases to trimming and J lost 6 bases, with 13 bases between them. The CDR3 is 13 amino acids. Germline V gives CDR1 SQVTM, CDR2 ANQGSEA. The CDR3 nucleotides read TGCAGCGTTGAACCCCGCGGGGGAAATGGCTACACCTTC. It is translated as CSVEPRGGNGYTF.

The chain joins TRBV6-5 to TRBJ2-1; 7 nucleotides line up with TRBD2. V trimming: 8 bases; J trimming: 0 bases; junction bases outside the gene matches: 7. CDR3 length: 15 amino acids. CDR1 is MNHEY, CDR2 SVGAGI, per germline. CDR3: CASGGGRSSYNEQFF. CDR3 coding DNA: TGTGCCAGCGGGGGGGGGAGGAGCTCCTACAATGAGCAGTTCTTC.

The J gene is TRBJ2-7, the V gene TRBV7-2; 8 bases match TRBD2. This CDR3 has 15 residues. Germline CDR1 SGHTA, CDR2 FQGNSA. Trimming took 1 base from V and 7 from J; bases not matched to a gene: 9. The CDR3 region has the DNA TGTGCCAGCAGCTTAGATGTCCCGTCGGGAGGGGAGCAGTACTTC. Translated, it gives CASSLDVPSGGEQYF.